The rows below give T cell receptor beta chains drawn from one sample of a study of shared clonotypes between healthy human individuals. Method: immunoSEQ multiplex PCR; TCRdb's copy keeps in-frame clones and lacks some. The sample contains 700,000 to 950,000 clones, about 96% of which appear only once. Material: naive CD8+ T cells sorted from blood. These receptors came from a man aged 25-45 years in good health. The CDR3 runs from the conserved cysteine through the conserved F or W. The D gene is left open where the match is weak.

v_call	d_call	j_call	cdr3_nt	cdr3_aa
TRBV4-1	TRBD1	TRBJ2-7	TGCGCCAGCAGCCTCCAGGGGGCGCGGGAGCAGTACTTC	CASSLQGAREQYF
TRBV29-1	.	TRBJ2-7	TGCAGCGTTGAAGGTGGCGGAGTGGGGCTACTAGACGAGCAGTACTTC	CSVEGGGVGLLDEQYF
TRBV2	.	TRBJ1-1	TGTGCCAGCAGTGAATCCGCAGGGAACACTGAAGCTTTCTTT	CASSESAGNTEAFF
TRBV28	TRBD2	TRBJ2-4	TGTGCCAGCAGACTAGGTCCTAGCGGGTGGGAGGAGAACATTCAGTACTTC	CASRLGPSGWEENIQYF
TRBV29-1	.	TRBJ2-1	TGCAGCGTTGTTTATGCTACTTACAATGAGCAGTTCTTC	CSVVYATYNEQFF
TRBV9	.	TRBJ1-1	TGTGCCAGCAGCTTTAGTGGACAGAACACTGAAGCTTTCTTT	CASSFSGQNTEAFF
TRBV5-4	TRBD2	TRBJ2-7	TGTGCCAGCAGCGACACAACTAGCGGGAGGGCTAGGGAGCAGTACTTC	CASSDTTSGRAREQYF
TRBV6-6	.	TRBJ2-7	TGTGCCAGCAGTCCGACGGGAGTCTCCTACGAGCAGTACTTC	CASSPTGVSYEQYF
TRBV10-3	TRBD1	TRBJ1-1	TGTGCCATCAGTTTGGACAGGGGGACCATGAACACTGAAGCTTTCTTT	CAISLDRGTMNTEAFF
TRBV10-1	TRBD1	TRBJ2-3	TGCGCCATCTCCAGGGGGTATACGCAGTATTTT	CAISRGYTQYF
TRBV7-8	.	TRBJ2-7	TGTGCCAGCAGCTTAAGGGCAGGAAGTTCCTACGAGCAGTACTTC	CASSLRAGSSYEQYF
TRBV12-5	.	TRBJ1-5	TGTGCTAGTGGTTTGGACAGTGGGCAGCCCCAGCATTTT	CASGLDSGQPQHF
TRBV7-6	.	TRBJ2-7	TGTGCCAGCAGCCGAGGGAGGACCGACTACGAGCAGTACTTC	CASSRGRTDYEQYF
TRBV9	.	TRBJ2-4	TGTGCCAGCAGCAACAGTGGGGGGCCTCAGTACTTC	CASSNSGGPQYF
TRBV11-2	.	TRBJ2-2	TGTGCCAGCAGCCCCCTGCGGAACACCGGGGAGCTGTTTTTT	CASSPLRNTGELFF